The 20 T cell receptor beta chains below come from one sample, sequenced in a study of beta chain features in type 1 diabetes. Overall study findings and caveats: Within each of all four CD4+ subsets, Type 1 diabetes patients had TCRB CDR3s that were moderately but significantly shorter.

Sequenced material consisted of expressed TCRB transcripts (all of the isolated RNA was reverse transcribed). Method: immunoSEQ multiplex PCR; TCRdb's copy keeps in-frame clones and lacks some. Among about 160,000 clones listed, around 8.4% were seen once. These receptors have no identified antigens. The specimen sequenced was central memory CD4+ T cells from blood. The source is a woman between 18 and 29 years old with type 1 diabetes.

This chain joins TRBV10-3 and TRBJ2-5; 8 bases line up with TRBD2. CDR1 is ENHRY and CDR2 is SYGVKD in the germline V gene. This CDR3 is 11 amino acids long. CDR3 in amino acids: CATRGGETQYF. The DNA of the CDR3 is TGTGCTACTCGGGGGGGTGAGACCCAGTACTTC.

CDR3 DNA: TGTGCCACCCAGGTGAGGGAGACCTACGAGCAGTACTTC. Amino acids: CATQVRETYEQYF. The genes are TRBV19 and TRBJ2-7; D is perhaps TRBD2 (5 bases). CDR3 length: 13 amino acids. V lost 10 bases and J lost 2, with 15 bases in between. From germline, CDR1 is LNHDA and CDR2 SQIVND (reference sequence). The full variable domain, its missing parts supplied by reference TRBV19 and TRBJ2-7, is DGGITQSPKYLFRKEGQNVTLSCEQNLNHDAMYWYRQDPGQGLRLIYYSQIVNDFQKGDIAEGYSVSREKKESFPLTVTSAQKNPTAFYLCATQVRETYEQYFGPGTRLTVT.

This clone was observed a handful of times. The chain is built from TRBV5-1 and TRBJ2-3; D remains unclear. V lost 4 bases and J lost 0, with 9 bases in between. This CDR3 spans 14 amino acids. CDR1 SGHRS and CDR2 YFSETQ come from the germline V gene. The CDR3 DNA reads TGCGCCAGCAGCCGAGACTGGAGCACAGATACGCAGTATTTT. Its protein product is CASSRDWSTDTQYF.

V usage is TRBV19 and J usage is TRBJ2-4, with TRBD2 identical over 8 bases. Per germline, CDR1 LNHDA and CDR2 SQIVND (reference sequence). The CDR3 covers 16 residues. V shed 3 bases and J 0 bases; nucleotides not matched to a gene: 4. CDR3 residues: CASSIGGVLAKNIQYF. CDR3 bases: TGTGCCAGTAGTATCGGGGGGGTACTAGCCAAAAACATTCAGTACTTC.

In its sample, this clone was seen many times. This chain joins TRBV7-8 and TRBJ2-1; 10 nucleotides align to TRBD2. V was pared by 6 bases and J by 9 bases, with 8 bases of the junction left unmatched. This CDR3 is built from 14 residues. Germline values: CDR1 SGHVS, CDR2 FQNEAQ. CDR3 in amino acids: CASSIPSGSTEQFF. The DNA of the CDR3 is TGTGCCAGCAGTATCCCTAGCGGGAGTACTGAGCAGTTCTTC.

V usage is TRBV7-9 and J usage is TRBJ2-5; 10 bases align to TRBD2. Germline CDR1 reads SEHNR; CDR2 reads FQNEAQ (reference sequence). The CDR3 is made up of 19 amino acids. The junction had 17 bases not matched to a gene; V was cut back by 2 bases and J by 5 bases. The CDR3 protein is CASSLIGLSGRALRETQYF. The CDR3 region has the DNA TGTGCCAGCAGCTTAATAGGATTGAGCGGGAGGGCTCTTCGCGAGACCCAGTACTTC.

Only a few counts were recorded for this clone. The genes are TRBV27 and TRBJ1-4; unclear D gene. Between the trimmed V and J ends, which lost 3 bases and 4 bases, there was a span of 18 bases. The CDR3 covers 17 residues. Germline loops: CDR1 MNHEY, CDR2 SMNVEV (reference sequence). The CDR3 DNA is TGTGCCAGCAGTTTCTCCATCGGGCGGGGTCTTAATGAAAAACTGTTTTTT. The encoded protein is CASSFSIGRGLNEKLFF.

This chain links TRBV7-9 with TRBJ1-1; 8 nucleotides align to TRBD1. The CDR3 is 18 amino acids. The germline gives CDR1 SEHNR, CDR2 FQNEAQ (reference sequence). After removal of 3 bases from V and 2 bases from J, the junction contained 14 bases not matched to a gene. The CDR3 sequence is CASSLERAGGAKNTEAFF. In DNA form, the CDR3 reads TGTGCCAGCAGCTTGGAGAGGGCAGGGGGCGCGAAAAACACTGAAGCTTTCTTT. The full variable domain, in which reference TRBV7-9 and TRBJ1-1 provide the parts outside the CDR3, is DTGVSQNPRHKITKRGQNVTFRCDPISEHNRLYWYRQTLGQGPEFLTYFQNEAQLEKSRLLSDRFSAERPKGSFSTLEIQRTEQGDSAMYLCASSLERAGGAKNTEAFFGQGTRLTVV.

The chain carries TRBV14 and TRBJ2-2; a weak D match, TRBD2 (6 bases). The germline gives CDR1 SGHDN, CDR2 FVKESK. V was shortened by 5 bases and J by 6 bases, with 10 bases between the two germline ends. The CDR3 runs to 13 residues. The CDR3 coding sequence is TGTGCCAGCAGCGCACTAGCTCCCGGGGAGCTGTTTTTT. Its translation is CASSALAPGELFF.

This chain uses TRBV11-3 with TRBJ2-1; TRBD2 aligns across 10 bases. The J segment lost 8 bases and the V segment lost 5 bases, leaving 9 bases of the junction unmatched. This CDR3 has 15 residues. Germline V lookup: CDR1 SGHNT, CDR2 YENEEA. CDR3 DNA sequence: TGTGCCAGCAGCCGCAGCGGGGGGGCTTTCGATGAGCAGTTCTTC. Translating it yields CASSRSGGAFDEQFF.

This sequence joins TRBV7-2 and TRBJ2-3; 7 bases fit TRBD2. V was pared by 3 bases and J by 2 bases, with 11 bases of the junction left unmatched. Germline assignment: CDR1 SGHTA and CDR2 FQGNSA. This CDR3 spans 17 amino acids. The CDR3 sequence: CASSFRRGRGYTDTQYF. In DNA, the CDR3 is TGTGCCAGCAGCTTTAGGCGAGGGCGGGGGTACACAGATACGCAGTATTTT.

The genes are TRBV25-1 and TRBJ2-3, with 8 bases identical to TRBD2. CDR1 and CDR2 (germline): MGHDK, SYGVNS. The ends lost 0 bases at V and 4 bases at J; junction bases unmatched: 6. The CDR3 runs to 16 residues. CDR3 protein: CASSEYSGRYSDTQYF. The CDR3 nucleotides read TGTGCCAGCAGTGAATACAGCGGGAGATACTCAGATACGCAGTATTTT. The whole variable domain, remainder taken from reference TRBV25-1 and TRBJ2-3, is EADIYQTPRYLVIGTGKKITLECSQTMGHDKMYWYQQDPGMELHLIHYSYGVNSTEKGDLSSESTVSRIRTEHFPLTLESARPSHTSQYLCASSEYSGRYSDTQYFGPGTRLTVL.

This clone turned up a few times. The CDR3 region has the DNA TGTGCCAGCAGTTGGGGGCGGGGGGGGAAAGAGACCCAGTACTTC. Translated, it gives CASSWGRGGKETQYF. V and J are TRBV2 and TRBJ2-5, with 9 nucleotides matching TRBD2. Per germline, CDR1 SNHLY and CDR2 FYNNEI. Trimming removed 5 bases from V and 3 bases from J; junction bases left unmatched: 7. This CDR3 has 15 amino acids.

This sequence joins TRBV7-9 and TRBJ1-1; possible D gene TRBD1, 5 bases. Trimming took off 8 bases at V and 5 bases at J, with 12 bases between the two ends. Germline V lookup: CDR1 SEHNR, CDR2 FQNEAQ (reference sequence). The CDR3 loop spans 12 amino acids. The DNA for the CDR3 is TGTGCCAGCGGGCAGGGCTATACTGAAGCTTTCTTT. Amino acids: CASGQGYTEAFF.

As to this clone: Other nucleotide sequences from this sample produce the same CDR3. The rearrangement uses TRBV5-1 and TRBJ1-2; 8 bases are a match to TRBD1. The CDR3 runs to 14 residues. The trim removed 2 bases at V and 4 bases at J, leaving 4 bases unmatched. Germline assignment: CDR1 SGHRS and CDR2 YFSETQ. CDR3 coding DNA: TGCGCCAGCAGCTTTCCGGGACAGGCCTATGGCTACACCTTC. The encoded protein is CASSFPGQAYGYTF.

This clone has just a few counts. The chain couples TRBV28 to TRBJ2-2; D remains unclear. The CDR3 has 13 residues. Germline V gives CDR1 MDHEN, CDR2 SYDVKM. Trimming took off 5 bases at V and 0 bases at J, with 4 bases between the two ends. The chain's CDR3 is CASSPSNTGELFF. The CDR3 region has the DNA TGTGCCAGCAGTCCTTCGAACACCGGGGAGCTGTTTTTT.

In this sample, this clone turned up a few times. The chain has TRBV7-2 and TRBJ1-2; the match to TRBD1 covers 8 bases. Germline V gene lookup returns CDR1 SGHTA and CDR2 FQGNSA. V was pared by 0 bases and J by 4 bases, with 4 bases of the junction left unmatched. This CDR3 has 15 residues. The CDR3 coding sequence is TGTGCCAGCAGCTTAGCTGCAGGGGGCGGCTATGGCTACACCTTC. It codes for CASSLAAGGGYGYTF.

The V and J genes are TRBV28 and TRBJ1-5, with no clear D. V was trimmed by 5 bases and J by 5 bases, leaving 13 bases between them. Germline loops: CDR1 MDHEN, CDR2 SYDVKM. The CDR3 spans 14 residues. DNA for the CDR3: TGTGCCAGCAGTCCGACTACTCAGCATCAGCCCCAGCATTTT. This gives the protein CASSPTTQHQPQHF.

This clone was recorded a few times. The DNA of the CDR3 is TGTGCCAGCAGCTTATCGGGGACAGGGGGCTGGGGAGCTTTCTTT. Translation: CASSLSGTGGWGAFF. The V and J genes are TRBV5-6 and TRBJ1-1; TRBD1 matches at 12 bases. The germline CDR1 and CDR2 sequences are SGHDT and YYEEEE. J gave up 10 bases and V 2 bases, and 9 bases lay outside the gene matches. The CDR3 totals 15 residues.

This clone was seen more than once but under ten times. This chain links TRBV2 with TRBJ1-5; 7 bases align to TRBD1. Germline-derived CDR1 and CDR2 are SNHLY and FYNNEI. CDR3 length: 14 residues. Trimming at V came to 7 bases and at J to 4 bases, leaving 7 bases not matched to a gene. The CDR3 DNA reads TGTGCCAGCAATGGACAGGTTGGGAATCAGCCCCAGCATTTT. Amino acid sequence: CASNGQVGNQPQHF.